This T cell receptor beta chain is from a study of technical replicates of blood from a few donors (dated by TCRdb to about 2017). Receptor amplification or capture employed the immunoSEQ multiplex PCR assay. The immuneACCESS repertoire file appears here via TCRdb, limited to in-frame rearrangements. These files lack a portion of the clones; in checked studies, under half of the deficit traces to unresolved V genes, and the cause of the others is not known. The sample table records 50,000 to 70,000 clones; 70% to 90% of these occur just once. About 4.8% of the sample is in the top ten clones. With respect to this clone: There is no known antigen for this receptor. Per-base quality was not reported, and no clone a single base away is much larger than it.

Measured from the cysteine to the phenylalanine, the CDR3 is 18 residues long. The DNA shown is the 54-base CDR3, in frame from base 1. V was cut back by 3 bases and J by 0 bases, leaving a gap of 19 bases between them. CDR1 and CDR2 are drawn from the germline V gene: SGHDT, YYEEEE. The receptor chain draws on TRBV5-6 and TRBJ1-5, with TRBD1 as a weak D call on 5 bases. The sequence was collected from a human donor in good health. Some clones in this sample may be carry-over from other donors' samples. The material sequenced was PBMCs. The CDR3 here reads CASSSYLGGLNSNQPQHF. The DNA is as follows: TGTGCCAGCAGCTCCTACCTCGGGGGTCTCAATAGCAATCAGCCCCAGCATTTT.